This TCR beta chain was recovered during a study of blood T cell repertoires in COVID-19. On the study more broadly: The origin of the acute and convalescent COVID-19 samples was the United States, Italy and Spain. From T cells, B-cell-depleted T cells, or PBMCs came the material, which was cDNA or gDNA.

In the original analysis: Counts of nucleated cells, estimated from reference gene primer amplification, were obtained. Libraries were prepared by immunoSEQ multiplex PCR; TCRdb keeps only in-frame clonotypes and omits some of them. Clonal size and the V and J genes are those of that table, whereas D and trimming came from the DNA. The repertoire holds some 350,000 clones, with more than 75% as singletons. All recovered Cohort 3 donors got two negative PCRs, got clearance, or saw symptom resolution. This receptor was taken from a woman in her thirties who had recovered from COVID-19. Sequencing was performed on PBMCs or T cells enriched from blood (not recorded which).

The CDR3 bases are TGTGCCAGCAGGGTTCTGGCGACAATGAACACTGAAGCTTTCTTT. Its translation: CASRVLATMNTEAFF. This chain uses TRBV6-5 with TRBJ1-1; D call uncertain. The CDR3 sequence is 15 residues long. V was clipped by 6 bases and J by 0 bases, with 14 bases between them. Germline V gene lookup returns CDR1 MNHEY and CDR2 SVGAGI.